The TCR beta chain described here comes from a study of OX40 agonist ivuxolimab in advanced cancers. This clone appeared a single time. Its target is unknown. The CDR3 loop spans 18 amino acids. V lost 3 bases, J lost 2 bases, and 19 bases lay in between. From germline, CDR1 is SGHTA and CDR2 FQGNSA. The study's findings and limits: With doses of 0.1 to 3.0 mg/kg, CD4+ and CD8+ blood T cells had undergone clonal expansion by week 6.

Profiled with immunoSEQ multiplex PCR; TCRdb holds only in-frame clones, not every one. The data hold about 80,000 clones, with roughly 89% observed a single time. This sequence joins TRBV7-2 and TRBJ2-2; tentative D call: TRBD2 (6 bases). The source material was CD4+ or CD8+ T cells sorted from blood, sampled in a trial of the OX40 agonist ivuxolimab. The TCR was taken from an adult with an advanced solid tumor such as melanoma, head and neck, liver or kidney cancer. The CDR3 loop is CASSFRRGGALNTGELFF. For the CDR3, the DNA is TGTGCCAGCAGCTTTAGGAGGGGTGGGGCCCTAAACACCGGGGAGCTGTTTTTT.